Following are 29 T cell receptor beta chains from one sample sequenced in a study of T-cell reconstitution after alpha-beta-depleted transplantation in children. Unique molecular identifiers were built into the TCRbeta library. TCRdb called the PCR reads again in MiXCR, with one record for every CDR3 protein. The top ten hold more than 25% of the sample, which has about 980,000 distinct CDR3 sequences, about 29% seen once. The material sequenced was PBMCs, mostly from graft donor cells, taken 360 days after TCRalphabeta/CD19-depleted stem cell transplant. The origin of the receptors is a boy in the first two years of life who had a stem cell transplant for SCID, so the T cells may come from the graft donor.

This clonotype was detected many times. This chain connects TRBV28 to TRBJ2-1, with 9 bases lining up with TRBD2. In germline, CDR1 is MDHEN, CDR2 SYDVKM. The CDR3 runs 16 residues. The junction had 9 bases not matched to a gene; V was cut back by 3 bases and J by 6 bases. Here the CDR3 reads CASSLGGTSIGNEQFF. CDR3 coding DNA: TGTGCCAGCAGTTTGGGTGGGACTAGCATTGGCAATGAGCAGTTCTTC.

This chain connects TRBV5-1 to TRBJ2-3; 9 bases line up with TRBD2. The V gene end was trimmed by 2 bases and the J gene end by 4 bases; junction bases not matched to a gene: 2. From germline, CDR1 is SGHRS and CDR2 YFSETQ. The CDR3 is made up of 14 amino acids. CDR3 amino acids: CASSFGGGADTQYF. CDR3 DNA: TGCGCCAGCAGCTTTGGCGGGGGGGCAGATACGCAGTATTTT.

This clonotype was seen only a few times. This sequence joins TRBV5-1 and TRBJ2-1; TRBD1 agrees at 9 bases. Germline assignment: CDR1 SGHRS and CDR2 YFSETQ. After removal of 0 bases from V and 4 bases from J, the junction contained 5 bases not matched to a gene. This CDR3 spans 16 amino acids. CDR3 region: CASSLGDRVRYNEQFF. The DNA of the CDR3 is TGCGCCAGCAGCTTGGGGGACAGGGTTAGGTACAATGAGCAGTTCTTC.

Only a few counts were recorded for this clonotype. This chain links TRBV20-1 with TRBJ1-1; tentative D call: TRBD1 (6 bases). Deletions cut 6 bases from V and 1 base from J, with 12 bases between. This CDR3 region has 13 residues. Germline V gene sequence: CDR1 DFQATT, CDR2 SNEGSKA (reference sequence). The CDR3 loop is CSARTVRNTEAFF. CDR3 DNA: TGCAGTGCGCGGACAGTAAGGAACACTGAAGCTTTCTTT.

This clonotype was seen a handful of times. This rearrangement joins TRBV5-1 to TRBJ2-1; 12 nucleotides align to TRBD2. CDR1 SGHRS and CDR2 YFSETQ come from the germline V gene. J was trimmed by 4 bases and V by 7 bases; bases with no gene match: 6. This CDR3 contains 15 residues. In DNA, the CDR3 is TGCGCCAGCTATCCGGGACTAGCGGGTTACAATGAGCAGTTCTTC. Protein sequence: CASYPGLAGYNEQFF.

The rearrangement links TRBV6-1 to TRBJ1-5; unclear D gene. Between the trimmed V and J ends, which lost 3 bases and 0 bases, there was a span of 9 bases. Germline values: CDR1 MNHNS, CDR2 SASEGT. This CDR3 is built from 15 residues. The CDR3 DNA is TGTGCCAGCAGTGAGGGGTCTTATAGCAATCAGCCCCAGCATTTT. Encoded protein: CASSEGSYSNQPQHF.

This clonotype was counted between two and nine times. The J gene is TRBJ1-1, the V gene TRBV11-2; the D gene is possibly TRBD1 (5 bases). CDR3 length: 17 residues. Deletions cut 5 bases from V and 1 base from J, with 20 bases between. Germline V gene lookup returns CDR1 SGHAT and CDR2 FQNNGV. CDR3 sequence: CASSPRQTGSRNTEAFF. In nucleotides, the CDR3 is TGTGCCAGCAGCCCACGACAGACCGGGTCTAGGAACACTGAAGCTTTCTTT.

V usage is TRBV12-3 or TRBV12-4 and J usage is TRBJ2-1; maybe TRBD1 (5 bases). The CDR3 sequence is 18 residues long. Trimming stripped 2 bases from V and 10 bases from J, with 27 bases between. The CDR3 spells CASSLTLHRKNLKREQFF. CDR3 nucleotides: TGTGCCAGCAGTTTAACCCTACACAGGAAGAACCTTAAACGGGAGCAGTTCTTC.

CDR3 sequence (DNA): TGTGCCAGCAGCAAGACAGGGGCCGTCACAGATACGCAGTATTTT. Its translation is CASSKTGAVTDTQYF. V is TRBV12-3 or TRBV12-4 and J is TRBJ2-3; 8 positions match TRBD1. V trimming: 6 bases; J trimming: 2 bases; junction bases outside the gene matches: 7. The CDR3 length is 15 residues.

This chain joins TRBV5-1 and TRBJ1-2; D not resolved. Germline V gene data show CDR1 as SGHRS and CDR2 as YFSETQ. The CDR3 length is 14 residues. V was shortened by 3 bases and J by 8 bases, with 17 bases between the two germline ends. The CDR3 is CASSSTPDIGGYTF. As DNA, the CDR3 is TGCGCCAGCAGCTCAACACCAGACATTGGCGGCTACACCTTC. Full variable domain (outside the CDR3, taken from reference TRBV5-1 and TRBJ1-2): KAGVTQTPRYLIKTRGQQVTLSCSPISGHRSVSWYQQTPGQGLQFLFEYFSETQRNKGNFPGRFSGRQFSNSRSEMNVSTLELGDSALYLCASSSTPDIGGYTFGSGTRLTVV.

The V and J genes are TRBV20-1 and TRBJ2-2; the D is unclear. The CDR3 sequence is 15 residues long. Trimming took off 0 bases at V and 1 base at J, with 9 bases between the two ends. Germline V gives CDR1 DFQATT, CDR2 SNEGSKA (reference sequence). In DNA form, the CDR3 reads TGCAGTGCTAGAGATCTTGGAGAGAACACCGGGGAGCTGTTTTTT. Its translation is CSARDLGENTGELFF.

In this sample, this clonotype turned up a few times. This sequence joins TRBV5-1 and TRBJ2-6, with TRBD1 as a possible D gene (6 bases). Germline lookup yields CDR1 SGHRS and CDR2 YFSETQ. Trimming pared 4 bases from V and 2 bases from J, leaving 10 bases between. The CDR3 extends over 15 amino acids. Here the CDR3 reads CASSRQDTGANVLTF. The CDR3 DNA reads as TGCGCCAGCAGCCGACAGGATACTGGGGCCAACGTCCTGACTTTC.

Comments on this clonotype: Germline is not matched at one junction end, which may reflect a read error. The CDR3 loop reads CSVAGLAGPPGIF. Written as DNA, the CDR3 is TGCAGCGTCGCCGGACTAGCGGGGCCCCCGGGGATCTTC. The chain employs TRBV29-1 and TRBJ2-1, with 12 bases fitting TRBD2. The germline V gene has CDR1 SQVTM and CDR2 ANQGSEA. The CDR3 runs to 13 residues.

This clonotype was observed a handful of times. This chain's CDR3 is CASSLAGQLNSPLHF. The CDR3 coding sequence is TGCGCCAGCAGCTTGGCGGGACAGTTAAATTCACCCCTCCACTTT. V and J are TRBV5-1 and TRBJ1-6, with 7 bases aligning to TRBD1. The CDR3 runs 15 residues. CDR1 is SGHRS and CDR2 is YFSETQ in the germline V gene. V shed 0 bases, J shed 7 bases, and the junction held 4 bases outside the gene matches.

The sample holds a few counts of this clonotype. The J gene is TRBJ2-5, the V gene TRBV7-9; D could derive from TRBD1 or TRBD2 (6 bases each). The CDR3 extends over 17 amino acids. Germline CDR1 and CDR2: SEHNR and FQNEAQ (reference sequence). V was shortened by 0 bases and J by 9 bases, with 23 bases between the two germline ends. This CDR3 is CASSLALVGGTNGPQYF. CDR3 coding DNA: TGTGCCAGCAGCTTAGCATTGGTGGGGGGCACCAATGGGCCCCAGTACTTC.

The sample holds a few counts of this clonotype. The chain combines TRBV5-6 with TRBJ2-5, with 10 positions matching TRBD1. V lost 0 bases to trimming and J lost 0 bases; unmatched junction nucleotides: 5. From germline, CDR1 is SGHDT and CDR2 YYEEEE. The length of the CDR3 is 17 residues. The CDR3, as DNA: TGTGCCAGCAGCTTGGCCCTGGGACAGGGGAACCAAGAGACCCAGTACTTC. Translation gives CASSLALGQGNQETQYF.

This clonotype was seen many times. J is TRBJ1-2 and V is TRBV6-1; D remains unclear. The germline V gene has CDR1 MNHNS and CDR2 SASEGT. The CDR3 extends over 15 amino acids. V was trimmed by 5 bases and J by 3 bases, leaving 16 bases between them. In DNA form, the CDR3 reads TGTGCCAGCAGTCCCACGAACATCTTCTACTATGGCTACACCTTC. It yields the protein CASSPTNIFYYGYTF.

This clonotype was seen more than once but under ten times. V gene TRBV4-1 combines with J gene TRBJ2-2, with unresolved D. This CDR3 region has 13 residues. Germline V gene sequence: CDR1 MGHRA, CDR2 YSYEKL. Trimming left V 1 base short and J 4 bases short, with 4 bases between. The CDR3, as DNA: TGCGCCAGCAGCCAAGCCTTCACCGGGGAGCTGTTTTTT. Protein product: CASSQAFTGELFF.

The J gene is TRBJ2-3, the V gene TRBV20-1, with TRBD2 identical over 7 bases. Per germline, CDR1 DFQATT and CDR2 SNEGSKA (reference sequence). Unmatched junction bases numbered 12, after V lost 3 bases and J lost 3 bases. The CDR3 is made up of 16 amino acids. CDR3 bases: TGCAGTGCTAGGACAACTGGGGGGGGGATTACAGATACGCAGTATTTT. Translating it yields CSARTTGGGITDTQYF.

The chain combines TRBV9 with TRBJ2-7; no definite D call. CDR1 is SGDLS and CDR2 is YYNGEE in the germline V gene. This CDR3 spans 14 amino acids. Trimming cost V 1 base and J 3 bases, with 11 bases left between them. The DNA of the CDR3 is TGTGCCAGCAGCGTAACCCAACGTGGCTACGAGCAGTACTTC. Translated: CASSVTQRGYEQYF.

The CDR3 region has the DNA TGCAGCGCCTTGGGACCGGGGCTTAACACTGAAGCTTTCTTT. Translation gives CSALGPGLNTEAFF. V usage is TRBV29-1 and J usage is TRBJ1-1, with a weak D call TRBD1 (5 bases). Germline V gives CDR1 SQVTM, CDR2 ANQGSEA. The CDR3 totals 14 residues. V was pared by 7 bases and J by 2 bases, with 17 bases between.

This clonotype was detected a few times. The chain carries TRBV7-8 and TRBJ1-1; D is unclear. The V and J ends lost 5 bases and 4 bases respectively, with 17 bases between them. The CDR3 consists of 15 residues. Germline lookup yields CDR1 SGHVS and CDR2 FQNEAQ. The CDR3 coding sequence is TGTGCCAGCAGCACCCGTGTTGGCGGATTCACTGAAGCTTTCTTT. As protein: CASSTRVGGFTEAFF.

The CDR3 bases are TGTGCCAGCAGGCTAGCGGGGGTCGGTGGAGAGCAGTACTTC. Translated, it gives CASRLAGVGGEQYF. J is TRBJ2-7 and V is TRBV12-3 or TRBV12-4; 10 bases agree with TRBD2. Trimming cost V 6 bases and J 7 bases; bases outside gene matches: 9. The CDR3 is made up of 14 amino acids.

This clonotype has more than one count but fewer than ten. The chain recombines TRBV29-1 with TRBJ2-7, with D uncertain. CDR1 SQVTM and CDR2 ANQGSEA come from the germline V gene. The V and J ends lost 7 bases and 5 bases respectively, with 12 bases between them. This CDR3 is built from 11 residues. DNA for the CDR3: TGCAGCGCCGCAATAGACCACGAGCAGTACTTC. This sequence encodes CSAAIDHEQYF.

The chain carries TRBV20-1 and TRBJ1-5; D remains ambiguous. Per germline, CDR1 DFQATT and CDR2 SNEGSKA (reference sequence). CDR3 length equals 15 residues. The germline V and J ends were trimmed by 1 base and 4 bases, with 14 bases remaining between them. CDR3: CSARARGGSNQPQHF. The DNA of the CDR3 is TGCAGTGCTAGAGCCCGGGGAGGCTCAAATCAGCCCCAGCATTTT.

This rearrangement joins TRBV10-3 to TRBJ1-4, with 8 bases identical to TRBD1. Per the germline V gene, CDR1 is ENHRY and CDR2 is SYGVKD. V lost 2 bases to trimming and J lost 7 bases; unmatched junction nucleotides: 0. This CDR3 has 13 residues. This CDR3 reads CAISEDRGEKLFF. CDR3 DNA sequence: TGTGCCATCAGTGAGGACAGGGGTGAAAAACTGTTTTTT.

The chain uses TRBV6-2 or TRBV6-3 and TRBJ2-1; 16 positions match TRBD2. CDR3 size: 21 residues. The V gene end was trimmed by 0 bases and the J gene end by 8 bases; junction bases not matched to a gene: 16. Germline V gene data show CDR1 as MNHEY and CDR2 as SVGEGT. The CDR3 region is CASSYSTLGTSGGAGVYEQFF. The DNA for the CDR3 is TGTGCCAGCAGTTACTCGACCTTGGGGACTAGCGGGGGGGCCGGGGTCTATGAGCAGTTCTTC.

The gene calls are TRBV7-6 and TRBJ2-3; perhaps TRBD2 as D (5 bases). CDR1 is SGHVS, CDR2 FNYEAQ, per germline. The CDR3 sequence is 15 residues long. Trimming removed 0 bases from V and 8 bases from J, with 15 bases in between. CDR3 amino acids: CASSLAYRGPTTQYF. The CDR3 DNA sequence: TGTGCCAGCAGCTTAGCGTATAGAGGGCCTACTACGCAGTATTTT. The full variable domain, its missing parts supplied by reference TRBV7-6 and TRBJ2-3, is GAGVSQSPRYKVTKRGQDVALRCDPISGHVSLYWYRQALGQGPEFLTYFNYEAQQDKSGLPNDRFSAERPEGSISTLTIQRTEQRDSAMYRCASSLAYRGPTTQYFGPGTRLTVL.

This chain's CDR3 is CASSLDSAWFF. The CDR3 DNA reads as TGCGCCAGCAGCTTGGATAGTGCTTGGTTCTTC. J is TRBJ2-1 and V is TRBV5-1, with unresolved D. V lost 0 bases and J lost 15, with 10 bases in between. From germline, CDR1 is SGHRS and CDR2 YFSETQ. CDR3 size: 11 residues. The whole variable domain, filled in from reference TRBV5-1 and TRBJ2-1, reads KAGVTQTPRYLIKTRGQQVTLSCSPISGHRSVSWYQQTPGQGLQFLFEYFSETQRNKGNFPGRFSGRQFSNSRSEMNVSTLELGDSALYLCASSLDSAWFFGPGTRLTVL.